This TCR beta chain was sequenced for a study of blood T cell repertoires in COVID-19 (dated by TCRdb to the early 2020s). At the level of the whole study: Collaborator samples came from the United States, Italy and Spain and covered acute and convalescent phases of COVID-19. A de-identified subject ID, COVID-19 status, age in years and sex were almost always included in the sample metadata. The material from the prospective study consisted of cDNA or gDNA derived from T cells, B-cell-depleted T cells, or PBMCs. Deeply sampled blood TCRbeta repertoires from subjects exposed to, actively infected with, or recovered from COVID-19 were included in the dataset. Where available, HLA class I and class II types were taken from metadata supplied by the sample provider and were not determined by assay-based typing. Samples were obtained from the ongoing ImmuneRACE study (first 160 participants) and from 1,254 subjects provided by 6 global collaborators. The repertoires were made available in a free public database intended to serve as a resource for research on the immune response to SARS-CoV-2. Here is what the overall study found, with its caveats: How much clinical and demographic metadata was included differed by source and by participant, and the metadata was provided uncurated.

TCRbeta CDR3 regions were amplified from genomic DNA using the immunoSEQ Assay, a bias-controlled multiplex PCR. On the authors' methods: The number of nucleated cells in each sample was estimated from the amplification of reference gene primers within the assay. To quantify the absolute abundance of each unique TCRbeta CDR3 rearrangement, sequence reads were collapsed and filtered. For each sample, productive Simpson clonality was calculated as the square root of Simpson's diversity index over productive rearrangements. Not all clones reach the TCRdb copy of this immuneACCESS table, which keeps in-frame sequences only. Checked studies attribute under half of the gap to unresolved V genes and leave the rest unexplained. That table furnishes V, J and clone size, whereas the DNA furnished D and trimming. This sample holds 200,000 or so clones; around 92% were observed only once. The ten largest clones represent approximately 8.2% of the sample.

The CDR3 starts with the cysteine, ends with the phenylalanine, and has 17 residues. Only the CDR3 portion is preserved as DNA: 51 bases, with reading frame beginning at the first base. The germline ends are 21 bases apart after V is trimmed by 3 bases and J by 3 bases. The germline V gene sets CDR1 to SNHLY and CDR2 to FYNNEI. In the prospective study, participants were about 18 to 95 years old, resided in fewer than 25 geographic areas of the United States, and were enrolled through a virtual design. In the prospective study, participants were assigned to cohorts based on the clinical history participants reported in a screening survey and a study questionnaire. Recovered participants in ImmuneRACE Cohort 3 were defined by two consecutive negative NP/OP PCR tests, clearance by a healthcare professional, or resolution of symptoms. Each participant in the prospective study had whole blood, serum and a nasopharyngeal or oropharyngeal swab collected by mobile phlebotomists. Participants in the prospective study had the option to provide additional blood draws and questionnaires over an approximately 2-month period. Prospective study blood samples were shipped either frozen or at room temperature before DNA extraction.

In regard to this clone: Its antigen specificity is not known. No base-level quality is on record; no much larger clone is a single base apart.

Sequencing used PBMCs or T cells enriched from blood (not recorded which). The clonotype comes from a woman between 18 and 29 years old who had recovered from COVID-19. Recombination linked TRBV2 to TRBJ2-7; the D gene is unclear. The DNA sequence is as follows: TGTGCCAGCAGTGATCGGTATTCAGGCAGGTCTATCTACGAGCAGTACTTC. Its product reads: CASSDRYSGRSIYEQYF.